This T cell receptor beta chain was documented in a study of control samples from healthy donors and cancer patients. Between the trimmed V and J ends, which lost 6 bases and 1 base, there was a span of 5 bases. This CDR3 comprises 12 residues. Method: immunoSEQ multiplex PCR; TCRdb's copy keeps in-frame clones and lacks some. The table includes around 30,000 clones, roughly 94% detected once. The J gene is TRBJ2-3, the V gene TRBV12-3 or TRBV12-4; D is uncertain. The receptor's source is a man between 60 and 70 years old in good health. Sequencing was performed on blood. CDR3 in amino acids: CASRERTDTQYF. Written as DNA, the CDR3 is TGTGCCAGCAGAGAACGCACAGATACGCAGTATTTT.